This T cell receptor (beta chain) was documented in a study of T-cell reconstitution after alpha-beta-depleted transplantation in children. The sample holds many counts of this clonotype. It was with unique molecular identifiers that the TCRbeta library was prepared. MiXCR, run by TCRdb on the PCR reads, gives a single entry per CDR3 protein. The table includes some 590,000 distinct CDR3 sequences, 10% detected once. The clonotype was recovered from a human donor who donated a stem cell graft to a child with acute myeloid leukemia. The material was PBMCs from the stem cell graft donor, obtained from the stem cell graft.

The CDR3 protein is CASSDGTLNTGELFF. DNA of the CDR3: TGTGCCAGCAGCGACGGGACTCTGAACACCGGGGAGCTGTTTTTT. J is TRBJ2-2 and V is TRBV11-2, with D possibly TRBD2 on 6 matching bases. CDR1 SGHAT and CDR2 FQNNGV come from the germline V gene. CDR3 length: 15 amino acids. The V gene lost 5 bases and the J gene lost 1 base, with 11 bases spanning the gap.